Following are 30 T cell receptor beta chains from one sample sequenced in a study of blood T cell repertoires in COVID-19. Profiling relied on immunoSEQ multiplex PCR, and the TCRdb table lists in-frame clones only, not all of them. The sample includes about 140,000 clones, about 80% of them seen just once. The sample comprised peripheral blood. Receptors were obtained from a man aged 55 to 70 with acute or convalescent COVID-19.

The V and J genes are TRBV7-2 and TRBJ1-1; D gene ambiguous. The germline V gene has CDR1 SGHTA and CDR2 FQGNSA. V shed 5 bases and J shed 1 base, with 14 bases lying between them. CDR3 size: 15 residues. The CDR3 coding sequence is TGTGCCAGCAGCCCCCTTGGGCCTTGGAACACTGAAGCTTTCTTT. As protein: CASSPLGPWNTEAFF.

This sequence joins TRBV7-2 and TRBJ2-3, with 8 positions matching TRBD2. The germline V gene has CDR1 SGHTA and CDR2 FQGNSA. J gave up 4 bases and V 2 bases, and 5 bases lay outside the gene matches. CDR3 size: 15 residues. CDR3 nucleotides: TGTGCCAGCAGCTTACAGCGGGAGCCCCCAGATACGCAGTATTTT. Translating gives CASSLQREPPDTQYF.

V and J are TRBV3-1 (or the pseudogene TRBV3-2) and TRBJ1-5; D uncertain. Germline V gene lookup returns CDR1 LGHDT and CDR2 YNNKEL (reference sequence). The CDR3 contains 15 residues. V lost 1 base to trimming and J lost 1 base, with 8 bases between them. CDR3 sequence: CASSQAPGSNQPQHF. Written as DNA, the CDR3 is TGTGCCAGCAGCCAAGCTCCGGGAAGCAATCAGCCCCAGCATTTT.

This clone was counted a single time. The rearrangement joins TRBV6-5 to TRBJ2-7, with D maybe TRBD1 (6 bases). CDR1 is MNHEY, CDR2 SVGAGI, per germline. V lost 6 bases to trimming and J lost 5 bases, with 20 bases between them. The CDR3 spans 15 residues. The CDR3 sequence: CASSSLRQGSHEQYF. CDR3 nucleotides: TGTGCCAGCAGCTCCCTCCGTCAGGGGAGCCACGAGCAGTACTTC.

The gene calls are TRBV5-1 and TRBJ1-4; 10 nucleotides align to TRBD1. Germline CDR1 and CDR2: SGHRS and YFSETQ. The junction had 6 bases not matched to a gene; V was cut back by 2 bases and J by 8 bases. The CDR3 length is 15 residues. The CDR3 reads CASSFEGTGAEKLFF. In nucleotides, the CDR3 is TGCGCCAGCAGCTTTGAAGGGACAGGGGCCGAAAAACTGTTTTTT.

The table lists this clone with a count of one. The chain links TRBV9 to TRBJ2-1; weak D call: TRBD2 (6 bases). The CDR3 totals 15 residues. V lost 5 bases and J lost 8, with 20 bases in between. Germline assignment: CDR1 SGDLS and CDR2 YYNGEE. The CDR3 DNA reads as TGTGCCAGCAGTCCGACCGGGACTCCCGGCGATGAGCAGTTCTTC. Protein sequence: CASSPTGTPGDEQFF.

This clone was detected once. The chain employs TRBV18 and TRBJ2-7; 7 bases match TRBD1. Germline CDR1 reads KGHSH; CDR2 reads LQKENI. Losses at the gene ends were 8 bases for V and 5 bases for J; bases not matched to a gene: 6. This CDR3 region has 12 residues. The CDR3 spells CASRDSQNEQYF. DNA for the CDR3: TGTGCCAGCCGGGACAGCCAAAACGAGCAGTACTTC. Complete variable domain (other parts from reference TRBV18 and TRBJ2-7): NAGVMQNPRHLVRRRGQEARLRCSPMKGHSHVYWYRQLPEEGLKFMVYLQKENIIDESGMPKERFSAEFPKEGPSILRIQQVVRGDSAAYFCASRDSQNEQYFGPGTRLTVT.

DNA of the CDR3: TGTGCCAGTAGTGCCGACAGGGGGCGTAGTGAAAAACTGTTTTTT. Its translation is CASSADRGRSEKLFF. This chain links TRBV19 with TRBJ1-4, with 10 bases lining up with TRBD1. There are 15 residues in the CDR3. Germline V gene data show CDR1 as LNHDA and CDR2 as SQIVND (reference sequence). With 5 bases clipped from V and 7 bases from J, the junction kept 7 bases outside the gene matches.

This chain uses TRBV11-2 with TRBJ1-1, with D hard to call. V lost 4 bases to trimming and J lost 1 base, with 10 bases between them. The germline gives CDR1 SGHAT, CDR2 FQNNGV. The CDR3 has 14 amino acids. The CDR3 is CASSWGAANTEAFF. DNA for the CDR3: TGTGCCAGCAGCTGGGGAGCGGCGAACACTGAAGCTTTCTTT. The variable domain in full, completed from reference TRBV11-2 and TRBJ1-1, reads EAGVAQSPRYKIIEKRQSVAFWCNPISGHATLYWYQQILGQGPKLLIQFQNNGVVDDSQLPKDRFSAERLKGVDSTLKIQPAKLEDSAVYLCASSWGAANTEAFFGQGTRLTVV.

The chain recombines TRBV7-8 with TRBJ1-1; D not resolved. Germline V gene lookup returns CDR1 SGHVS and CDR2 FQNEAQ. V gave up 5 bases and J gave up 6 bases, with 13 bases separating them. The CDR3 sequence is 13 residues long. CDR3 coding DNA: TGTGCCAGCAGCACAATTGCGGGGTCTGAAGCTTTCTTT. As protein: CASSTIAGSEAFF.

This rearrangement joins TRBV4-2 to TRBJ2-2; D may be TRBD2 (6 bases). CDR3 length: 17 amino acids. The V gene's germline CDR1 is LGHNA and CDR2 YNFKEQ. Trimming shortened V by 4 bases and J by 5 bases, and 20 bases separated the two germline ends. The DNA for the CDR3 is TGTGCCAGCAGCCTCGAACCGGGAGTATCGTTTACCGGGGAGCTGTTTTTT. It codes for CASSLEPGVSFTGELFF.

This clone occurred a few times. This CDR3 reads CASSIGLGTGELFF. The CDR3 nucleotides read TGTGCCAGTAGTATAGGACTAGGCACCGGGGAGCTGTTTTTT. The chain has TRBV19 and TRBJ2-2, with D possibly being TRBD2 (6 bases). The CDR3 consists of 14 residues. Germline CDR1 is LNHDA and CDR2 is SQIVND (reference sequence). V lost 1 base and J 4 bases, leaving 7 bases between the germline ends.

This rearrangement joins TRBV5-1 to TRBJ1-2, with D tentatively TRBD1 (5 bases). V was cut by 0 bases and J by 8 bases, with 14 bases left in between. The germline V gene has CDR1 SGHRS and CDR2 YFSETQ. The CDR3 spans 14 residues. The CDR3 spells CASSLVSGGAGYTF. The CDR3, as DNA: TGCGCCAGCAGCTTGGTATCTGGAGGGGCCGGCTACACCTTC.

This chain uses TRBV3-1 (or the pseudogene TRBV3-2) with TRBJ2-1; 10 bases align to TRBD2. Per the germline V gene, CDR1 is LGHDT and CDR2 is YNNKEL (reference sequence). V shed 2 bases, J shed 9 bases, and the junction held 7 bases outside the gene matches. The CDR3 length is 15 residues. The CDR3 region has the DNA TGTGCCAGCAGCCAACATCCTACTAGCGGGACTGAGCAGTTCTTC. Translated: CASSQHPTSGTEQFF.

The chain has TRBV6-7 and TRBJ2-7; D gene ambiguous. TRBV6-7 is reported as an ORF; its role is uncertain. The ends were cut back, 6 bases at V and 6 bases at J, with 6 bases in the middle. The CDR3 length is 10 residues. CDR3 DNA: TGTGCCAGCAGCAGGTTCGAGCAGTACTTC. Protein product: CASSRFEQYF.

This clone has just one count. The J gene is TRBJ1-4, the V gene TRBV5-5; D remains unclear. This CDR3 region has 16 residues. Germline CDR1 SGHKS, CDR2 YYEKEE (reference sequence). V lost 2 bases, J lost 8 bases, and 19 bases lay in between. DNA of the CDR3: TGTGCCAGCAGCTTAAGTATAACGGCAGGCCTAGAAAAACTGTTTTTT. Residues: CASSLSITAGLEKLFF.

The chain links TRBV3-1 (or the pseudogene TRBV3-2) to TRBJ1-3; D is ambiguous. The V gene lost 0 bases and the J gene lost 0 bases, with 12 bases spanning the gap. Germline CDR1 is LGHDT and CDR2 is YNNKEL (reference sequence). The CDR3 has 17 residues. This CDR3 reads CASSQDGSGLSGNTIYF. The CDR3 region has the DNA TGTGCCAGCAGCCAAGATGGGTCTGGACTCTCTGGAAACACCATATATTTT.

The CDR3: CSVGLIPGTHSSYEQYF. DNA of the CDR3: TGCAGCGTCGGACTAATACCCGGGACTCACAGCTCCTACGAGCAGTACTTC. The chain joins TRBV29-1 to TRBJ2-7; D perhaps matches TRBD2 (6 bases). The CDR3 loop spans 17 amino acids. Germline values: CDR1 SQVTM, CDR2 ANQGSEA. The V end was cut by 6 bases, the J end by 0 bases, with 24 bases between.

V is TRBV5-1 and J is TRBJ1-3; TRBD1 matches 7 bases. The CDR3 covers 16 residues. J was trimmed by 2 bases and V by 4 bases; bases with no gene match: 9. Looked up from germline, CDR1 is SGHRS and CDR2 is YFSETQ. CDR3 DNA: TGCGCCAGCAGCCAAATTCCGACAGGGACTGGAAACACCATATATTTT. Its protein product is CASSQIPTGTGNTIYF.

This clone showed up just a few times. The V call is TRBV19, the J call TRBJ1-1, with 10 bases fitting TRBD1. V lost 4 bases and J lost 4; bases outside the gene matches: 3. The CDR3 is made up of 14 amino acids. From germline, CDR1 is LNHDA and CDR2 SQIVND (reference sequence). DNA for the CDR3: TGTGCCAGTAGTACGACAGGGGGCGTCACTGAAGCTTTCTTT. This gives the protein CASSTTGGVTEAFF.

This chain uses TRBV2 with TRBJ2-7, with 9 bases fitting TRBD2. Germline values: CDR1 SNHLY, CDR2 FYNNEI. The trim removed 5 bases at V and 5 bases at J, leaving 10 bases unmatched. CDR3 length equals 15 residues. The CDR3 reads CASSSSSGRPHEQYF. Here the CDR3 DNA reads TGTGCCAGCAGTTCCTCGAGCGGGAGGCCCCACGAGCAGTACTTC.

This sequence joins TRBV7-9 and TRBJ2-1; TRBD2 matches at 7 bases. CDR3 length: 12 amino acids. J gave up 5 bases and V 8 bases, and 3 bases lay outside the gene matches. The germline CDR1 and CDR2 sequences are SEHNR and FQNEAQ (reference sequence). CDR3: CASLAVNNEQFF. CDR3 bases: TGTGCCAGCCTAGCGGTTAACAATGAGCAGTTCTTC.

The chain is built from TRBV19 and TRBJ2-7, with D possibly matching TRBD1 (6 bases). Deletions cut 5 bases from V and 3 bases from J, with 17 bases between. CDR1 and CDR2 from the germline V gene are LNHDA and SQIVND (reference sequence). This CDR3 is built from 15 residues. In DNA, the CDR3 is TGTGCCAGTAGTCCCGGTCGCGGACAGCACTACGAGCAGTACTTC. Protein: CASSPGRGQHYEQYF.

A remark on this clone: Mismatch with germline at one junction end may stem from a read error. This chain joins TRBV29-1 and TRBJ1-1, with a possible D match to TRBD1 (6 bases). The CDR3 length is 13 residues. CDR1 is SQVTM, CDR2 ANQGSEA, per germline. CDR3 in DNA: TGCAGCGTTCAAGAGGGGGGGCCCACTGAAGCTTTCTTT. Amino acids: CSVQEGGPTEAFF.

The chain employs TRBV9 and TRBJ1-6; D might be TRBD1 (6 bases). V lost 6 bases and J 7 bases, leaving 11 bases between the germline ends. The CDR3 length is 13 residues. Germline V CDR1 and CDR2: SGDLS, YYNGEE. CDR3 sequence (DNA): TGTGCCAGCACTAGGACAGCCAATTCACCCCTCCACTTT. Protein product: CASTRTANSPLHF. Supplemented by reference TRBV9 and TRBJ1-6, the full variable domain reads DSGVTQTPKHLITATGQRVTLRCSPRSGDLSVYWYQQSLDQGLQFLIQYYNGEERAKGNILERFSAQQFPDLHSELNLSSLELGDSALYFCASTRTANSPLHFGNGTRLTVT.

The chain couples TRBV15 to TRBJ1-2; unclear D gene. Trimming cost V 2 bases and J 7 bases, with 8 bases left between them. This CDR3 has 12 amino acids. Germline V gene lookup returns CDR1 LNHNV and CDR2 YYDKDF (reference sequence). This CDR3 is CATSRLEGGYTF. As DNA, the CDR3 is TGTGCCACCAGCAGACTGGAGGGTGGCTACACCTTC.

For the CDR3, the DNA is TGTGCCAGCAGATTACAGGGGGCGAACACCGGGGAGCTGTTTTTT. Protein product: CASRLQGANTGELFF. The rearrangement joins TRBV5-8 to TRBJ2-2; 8 bases are a match to TRBD1. Losses at the gene ends were 5 bases for V and 0 bases for J; bases not matched to a gene: 3. The CDR3 length is 15 residues. In germline, CDR1 is SGHTS, CDR2 YDEGEE.

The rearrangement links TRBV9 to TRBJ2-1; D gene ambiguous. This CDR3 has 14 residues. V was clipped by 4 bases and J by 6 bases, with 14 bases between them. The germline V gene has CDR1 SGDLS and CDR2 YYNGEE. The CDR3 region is CASSLGPSRNEQFF. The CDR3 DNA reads TGTGCCAGCAGCCTTGGGCCTTCCCGCAATGAGCAGTTCTTC.

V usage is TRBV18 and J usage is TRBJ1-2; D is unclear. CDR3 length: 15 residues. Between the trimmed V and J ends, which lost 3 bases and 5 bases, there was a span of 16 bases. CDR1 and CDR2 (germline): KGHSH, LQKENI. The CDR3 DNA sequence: TGTGCCAGCTCACCTGAGCCGTTCCCGGGGTATGGCTACACCTTC. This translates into CASSPEPFPGYGYTF.

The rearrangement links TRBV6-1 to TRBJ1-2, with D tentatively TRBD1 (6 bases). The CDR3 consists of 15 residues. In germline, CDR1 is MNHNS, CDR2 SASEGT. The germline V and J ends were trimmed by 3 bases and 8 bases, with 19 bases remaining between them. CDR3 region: CASSDPGTMVEGYTF. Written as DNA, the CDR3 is TGTGCCAGCAGTGACCCCGGGACAATGGTGGAAGGCTACACCTTC.